This note documents a single TCR beta chain sequence. Its target is unknown. This sample stems from a study of CD8 T cells in Susac syndrome. Reverse transcription of roughly 0.5 to 1 ug RNA was performed with random hexamers. The immunoSEQ assay covered 54 Vbeta and 13 Jbeta segments for CDR3. Each CDR3 protein is one row after TCRdb ran MiXCR on the immunoSEQ multiplex PCR reads. The table shows about 300,000 distinct CDR3 sequences, with roughly 90% occurring only once. The V gene lost 4 bases and the J gene lost 6 bases, with 16 bases spanning the gap. Germline loops: CDR1 LGHNA, CDR2 YSLEER. The CDR3 is 15 amino acids. The authors carried out high-throughput sequencing of TCR beta. They applied it to CD8+ and CD4+ T cells obtained from blood. CD8+ and CD4+ T cells were negatively isolated; TEMRA cells were FACS-enriched. Regarding the study as a whole: The study's TCR sequencing and HLA analysis covered a relatively small number of individuals, and the study acknowledged this.

The TCR originated in a human donor with multiple sclerosis. The gene calls are TRBV4-3 and TRBJ2-1; the D is unclear. Input material: CD8+ T cells from PBMCs. CDR3 bases: TGCGCCAGCAGCCTGAACGTGCCGCCGGGCAATGAGCAGTTCTTC. This encodes CASSLNVPPGNEQFF.